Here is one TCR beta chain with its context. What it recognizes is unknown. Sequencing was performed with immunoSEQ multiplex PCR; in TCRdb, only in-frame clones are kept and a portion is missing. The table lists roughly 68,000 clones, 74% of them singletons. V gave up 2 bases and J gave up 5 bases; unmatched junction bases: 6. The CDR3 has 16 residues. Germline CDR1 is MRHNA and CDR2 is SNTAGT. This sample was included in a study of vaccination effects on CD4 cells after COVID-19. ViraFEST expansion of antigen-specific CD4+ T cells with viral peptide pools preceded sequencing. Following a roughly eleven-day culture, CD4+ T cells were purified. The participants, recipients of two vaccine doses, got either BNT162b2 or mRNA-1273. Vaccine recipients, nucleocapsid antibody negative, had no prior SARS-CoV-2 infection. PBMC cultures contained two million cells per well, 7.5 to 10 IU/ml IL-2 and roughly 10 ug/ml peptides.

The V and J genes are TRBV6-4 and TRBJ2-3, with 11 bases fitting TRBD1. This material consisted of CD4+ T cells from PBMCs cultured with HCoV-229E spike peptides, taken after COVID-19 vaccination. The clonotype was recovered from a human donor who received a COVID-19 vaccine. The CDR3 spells CASSDPGQGARDTQYF. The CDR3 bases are TGTGCCAGCAGTGACCCCGGACAGGGGGCAAGAGATACGCAGTATTTT.